These T cell receptor beta chains were read from a single sample in a study of CD8+ T cells in alopecia areata. Profiling relied on immunoSEQ multiplex PCR, and the TCRdb table lists in-frame clones only, not all of them. The sample includes tens of thousands of clones, about half of them seen just once. This sample comprised CD8+ T cells sorted from blood, obtained around week 37, from a patient treated with tofacitinib. The source of these receptors is a human donor with alopecia areata. Each CDR3 is given without its conserved first and last residue. Fields, in order: V gene, CDR3 protein.

TRBV29-1 | SVDTRGDGESGGYT
TRBV2 | ASSEGGAPQETQY
TRBV5-1 | ASSWTGGEKLF
TRBV29-1 | SVDHGVASYNEQF
TRBV25-1 | ASSEWTSGLRYEQY
TRBV11-1 | ASSLPPWTSGRVGNEQF
TRBV4-1 | ASSPNEQGYEQY
TRBV6-5 | ASSLLPGYT
TRBV29-1 | SVVLLGLREKLF
TRBV21-1 | AILRGSTDTQY
TRBV29-1 | SALSGEAF
TRBV30 | ASSGQDWDTQY
TRBV9 | ASSMTGSETQY
TRBV7-9 | ASSSVGRTDTQY
TRBV5-8 | ASSLIQGANTEAF
TRBV4-1 | ASSQGAGPSYEQY
TRBV15 | ATSRAPRREQY
TRBV2 | ASSPVGGYT
TRBV19 | ASTRGYTYEQY
TRBV11-2 | ASSLGQLYNEQF
TRBV10-2 | ASSEIAGGTDTQY
TRBV4-3 | ASSQGPTYEQY
TRBV19 | ASGMGEEAF
TRBV15 | ATSRDLAEAYNEQF
TRBV5-1 | ASSLNRYEQY
TRBV11-2 | ASSLETVGQY
TRBV29-1 | SVEKPNQETQY
TRBV27 | ASSPGGNTIY
TRBV19 | ASSWGRLHSYEQY
TRBV29-1 | SVGPSYTEAF
TRBV5-1 | ASSLFGGRNEQF
TRBV23-1 | ASSQLRGQAYEQY
TRBV6-5 | ASSSGGLETQY
TRBV4-3 | ASSPTRDRVIYGYT
TRBV29-1 | SVVPGLVSYEQY
TRBV5-1 | ASSSTRRAYNEQF
TRBV7-2 | ASSAAGWAPNYGYT
TRBV7-2 | ASSHWDTQETQY
TRBV7-9 | ASRETRGDEQY
TRBV14 | ASSQASGSTEQY
TRBV27 | ASTHRGAGSYNEQF
TRBV5-8 | ASSWPQH
TRBV9 | ASSVEPGTKYEQY
TRBV4-1 | ASSQDSSGRSYEQY
TRBV27 | ASSFGGRAGETQY
TRBV5-1 | ASSLESSTDTQY
TRBV7-9 | ASSFGENEQF
TRBV6-5 | ASQGAGSNQPQH
TRBV7-8 | ASSLVRDSGNQPQH
TRBV7-9 | ASSYDRGRSPDTEAF
TRBV6-1 | ASKPAGDYEQY
TRBV28 | ASTLGGIYNEQF
TRBV15 | ATSRGKTYEQY
TRBV4-1 | ASSQHPDRGANQPQH
TRBV4-1 | ASSQTNRGGAYNEQF
TRBV13 | ASTEGNEQF
TRBV13 | ASSLVRESYNEQF
TRBV2 | ASSDRGRPNTGELF
TRBV10-3 | AISFALQGQETQY
TRBV30 | AWSLRTDPRAQH